This paragraph covers one T cell receptor (beta chain) sequence. Its antigen is not identified. These data come from a study of T cells after yellow fever vaccination. General study points: At about 97% for CD4 and almost 90% for CD8, most primary-vaccination clones showed up again after the booster. A limited proportion of clonotypes was detected within both the CD4 and CD8 compartments. The bulk population could contribute abundant contaminating clonotypes to FACS-sorted repertoires.

UMIs were added to TCR cDNA along with a universal primer site when it was made by 5'RACE template switching. TCRdb processed the 5' RACE reads anew with MiXCR; each CDR3 protein has one entry. Of 620,000 or so distinct CDR3 sequences in the sample, 10% to 15% are singletons; the top ten hold 14% to 15%. Germline loops: CDR1 SGHDN, CDR2 FVKESK. CDR3 length equals 16 residues. V shed 0 bases, J shed 6 bases, and the junction held 6 bases outside the gene matches. The sequencing used PBMCs, collected on the day of the yellow fever booster vaccination. This TCR came from a man aged 25-45 years who received the YFV17D yellow fever vaccine. The chain links TRBV14 to TRBJ2-2, with TRBD1 matching over 8 bases. The CDR3 nucleotides read TGTGCCAGCAGCCAAGATGAGGGACAGGTTGCCGGGGAGCTGTTTTTT. Translated, it gives CASSQDEGQVAGELFF.